One T cell receptor (beta chain) is described in this entry. Its antigen is not identified. TCRdb keeps only in-frame clones here, not all; method: immunoSEQ multiplex PCR. Found here are approximately 94,000 clones, roughly 90% of them singletons; the top ten hold 1.8%. The sample is drawn from a study of T cell responses to AZD1222 COVID-19 vaccine. General study results and limits: Without day 14 samples, only post-peak T cell repertoires were studied.

V lost 11 bases and J 3 bases, leaving 20 bases between the germline ends. Germline V CDR1 and CDR2: MDHEN, SYDVKM. This CDR3 contains 14 residues. The genes are TRBV28 and TRBJ2-7; D possibly matches TRBD1 or TRBD2 (5 bases each). This clonotype was obtained from an adult in good health. Here the sequenced sample was peripheral blood, taken on day 0 of AZD1222 vaccination. Here the CDR3 reads CAAAAGGIIYEQYF. The CDR3 region has the DNA TGTGCCGCAGCAGCTGGGGGAATCATCTACGAGCAGTACTTC. The full variable domain, its missing parts supplied by reference TRBV28 and TRBJ2-7, is DVKVTQSSRYLVKRTGEKVFLECVQDMDHENMFWYRQDPGLGLRLIYFSYDVKMKEKGDIPEGYSVSREKKERFSLILESASTNQTSMYLCAAAAGGIIYEQYFGPGTRLTVT.